Shown below are 17 T cell receptor beta chains from a single sample sequenced in a study of vaccination effects on CD4 cells after COVID-19. These TCRs' antigens remain unknown. Data came from immunoSEQ multiplex PCR; TCRdb stores just in-frame clones and leaves some out. The sample lists about 34,000 clones, about 68% occurring once. The culture ran for nine to eleven days, and then CD4+ T cells were isolated. PCR confirmed that the person was infected with SARS-CoV-2 between March and December 2020. Each person got two doses of an mRNA SARS-CoV-2 vaccine, BNT162b2 or mRNA-1273. The input for sequencing was CD4+ T cells from PBMCs cultured without peptide, taken after COVID-19 vaccination. These TCRs come from a human donor who had a prior SARS-CoV-2 infection.

The chain is built from TRBV2 and TRBJ1-3; D is uncertain. Trimming cost V 0 bases and J 4 bases, with 10 bases left between them. The CDR3 is made up of 15 amino acids. Per the germline V gene, CDR1 is SNHLY and CDR2 is FYNNEI. The chain's CDR3 is CASSEALGFGNTIYF. CDR3 nucleotides: TGTGCCAGCAGTGAAGCACTGGGATTCGGAAACACCATATATTTT. The whole variable domain, remainder taken from reference TRBV2 and TRBJ1-3, is EPEVTQTPSHQVTQMGQEVILRCVPISNHLYFYWYRQILGQKVEFLVSFYNNEISEKSEIFDDQFSVERPDGSNFTLKIRSTKLEDSAMYFCASSEALGFGNTIYFGEGSWLTVV.

The J gene is TRBJ1-1, the V gene TRBV5-1, with unresolved D. The CDR3 is 13 residues long. V lost 0 bases, J lost 1 base, and 4 bases lay in between. The germline V gene has CDR1 SGHRS and CDR2 YFSETQ. CDR3 sequence reads: CASSLEANTEAFF. CDR3 bases: TGCGCCAGCAGCTTGGAGGCGAACACTGAAGCTTTCTTT.

The chain joins TRBV18 to TRBJ1-2; 9 nucleotides align to TRBD1. V was clipped by 3 bases and J by 0 bases; unmatched bases: 2. The germline gives CDR1 KGHSH, CDR2 LQKENI. The CDR3 has 15 amino acids. This CDR3 is CASSPGTGSNYGYTF. CDR3 nucleotide sequence: TGTGCCAGCTCACCCGGGACAGGGTCTAACTATGGCTACACCTTC.

This clone was found a few times. V is TRBV3-1 (or the pseudogene TRBV3-2) and J is TRBJ2-3; D is unclear. Germline assignment: CDR1 LGHDT and CDR2 YNNKEL (reference sequence). The V end lost 1 base, the J end lost 1 base, and 6 bases lay between the germline ends. CDR3 length: 14 residues. In DNA, the CDR3 is TGTGCCAGCAGCCAAGGCTCAGGCACAGATACGCAGTATTTT. Its protein is CASSQGSGTDTQYF.

The chain has TRBV4-1 and TRBJ1-2, with D unresolved. The CDR3 covers 14 residues. Germline V gene sequence: CDR1 MGHRA, CDR2 YSYEKL. Trimming left V 1 base short and J 4 bases short, with 10 bases between. Here the CDR3 reads CASSQAHSIYGYTF. CDR3 bases: TGCGCCAGCAGCCAAGCGCACAGTATCTATGGCTACACCTTC.

The V gene is TRBV11-3, the J gene TRBJ2-3; a weak D match, TRBD1 (5 bases). The CDR3 contains 13 residues. Germline V gene lookup returns CDR1 SGHNT and CDR2 YENEEA. The V gene lost 1 base and the J gene lost 3 bases, with 5 bases spanning the gap. The CDR3 loop is CASSLAGTDTQYF. Written as DNA, the CDR3 is TGTGCCAGCAGCTTAGCAGGGACAGATACGCAGTATTTT.

V usage is TRBV11-2 and J usage is TRBJ1-6; 10 nucleotides line up with TRBD1. V dropped 7 bases and J dropped 7; count of bases not matched to a gene: 7. Germline V lookup: CDR1 SGHAT, CDR2 FQNNGV. The CDR3 is 15 amino acids. CDR3 nucleotide sequence: TGTGCCAGCAACGACAGGGGGCCTCACAATTCACCCCTCCACTTT. Translation gives CASNDRGPHNSPLHF.

This rearrangement joins TRBV7-2 to TRBJ1-4, with TRBD1 as a possible D gene (5 bases). Trimming shortened V by 4 bases and J by 7 bases, and 10 bases separated the two germline ends. CDR1 is SGHTA and CDR2 is FQGNSA in the germline V gene. The CDR3 contains 13 residues. The CDR3 region has the DNA TGTGCCAGCAGCTGGGGGATGGCTGAAAAACTGTTTTTT. Translation: CASSWGMAEKLFF.

The chain carries TRBV20-1 and TRBJ2-5; D tentatively reads TRBD1 or TRBD2 (5 bases each). Germline assignment: CDR1 DFQATT and CDR2 SNEGSKA (reference sequence). The V end lost 3 bases, the J end lost 0 bases, and 8 bases lay between the germline ends. The CDR3 is made up of 13 amino acids. The CDR3 DNA reads TGCAGTGCTAGTTTGGGACACCAAGAGACCCAGTACTTC. It yields the protein CSASLGHQETQYF.

The chain joins TRBV25-1 to TRBJ2-7; D gene unclear. V was shortened by 1 base and J by 6 bases, with 16 bases between the two germline ends. Looked up from germline, CDR1 is MGHDK and CDR2 is SYGVNS. This CDR3 contains 15 residues. The CDR3: CASSEFAGGLFEQYF. The CDR3 coding sequence is TGTGCCAGCAGTGAATTTGCCGGTGGGTTGTTCGAGCAGTACTTC.

This chain links TRBV19 with TRBJ2-1; TRBD2 matches at 11 bases. Germline V gene data show CDR1 as LNHDA and CDR2 as SQIVND (reference sequence). This CDR3 comprises 15 residues. After removal of 5 bases from V and 8 bases from J, the junction contained 8 bases not matched to a gene. CDR3 sequence: CASSVAGGPSHEQFF. CDR3 DNA: TGTGCCAGTAGTGTAGCGGGAGGGCCATCTCATGAGCAGTTCTTC.

A single count supports this clone. This chain uses TRBV7-9 with TRBJ1-4; 7 positions agree with TRBD1. Looked up from germline, CDR1 is SEHNR and CDR2 is FQNEAQ (reference sequence). There are 14 residues in the CDR3. V shed 5 bases, J shed 3 bases, and the junction held 3 bases outside the gene matches. CDR3 sequence reads: CASSPGQPNEKLFF. The CDR3, as DNA: TGTGCCAGCAGCCCGGGACAGCCTAATGAAAAACTGTTTTTT.

The chain couples TRBV4-1 to TRBJ2-5; a weak D match, TRBD2 (5 bases). The CDR3 sequence is 15 residues long. Deletions cut 0 bases from V and 5 bases from J, with 13 bases between. From germline, CDR1 is MGHRA and CDR2 YSYEKL. The CDR3 loop is CASSQDLLALETQYF. CDR3 nucleotide sequence: TGCGCCAGCAGCCAAGATTTATTAGCGTTGGAGACCCAGTACTTC.

The chain uses TRBV10-3 and TRBJ2-5; no definite D call. Germline CDR1 ENHRY, CDR2 SYGVKD. V shed 5 bases and J shed 1 base, with 14 bases lying between them. This CDR3 is built from 15 residues. Here the CDR3 DNA reads TGTGCCATCAGTAGAGCAACCGCCGCCCAAGAGACCCAGTACTTC. Translated: CAISRATAAQETQYF.

The chain uses TRBV25-1 and TRBJ1-5; no definite D call. V was pared by 1 base and J by 7 bases, with 11 bases between. The CDR3 sequence is 14 residues long. Germline-derived CDR1 and CDR2 are MGHDK and SYGVNS. The CDR3 protein is CASSEFGDQQPQHF. CDR3 in DNA: TGTGCCAGCAGTGAATTTGGGGATCAACAGCCCCAGCATTTT.

The CDR3 region has the DNA TGTGCCAGCAGGGAGACAGGGGGCGATGAAAAACTGTTTTTT. Protein product: CASRETGGDEKLFF. The chain carries TRBV5-6 and TRBJ1-4, with 10 positions matching TRBD1. This CDR3 has 14 amino acids. Unmatched junction bases numbered 4, after V lost 5 bases and J lost 6 bases. Germline assignment: CDR1 SGHDT and CDR2 YYEEEE. The entire variable domain, with the rest obtained from reference TRBV5-6 and TRBJ1-4, is as follows: DAGVTQSPTHLIKTRGQQVTLRCSPKSGHDTVSWYQQALGQGPQFIFQYYEEEERQRGNFPDRFSGHQFPNYSSELNVNALLLGDSALYLCASRETGGDEKLFFGSGTQLSVL.

The chain joins TRBV7-6 to TRBJ2-3, with D perhaps matching TRBD2 (5 bases). CDR3 size: 17 residues. The germline CDR1 and CDR2 sequences are SGHVS and FNYEAQ. The V end lost 5 bases, the J end lost 3 bases, and 21 bases lay between the germline ends. This chain's CDR3 is CASSGRRLADTTDTQYF. The DNA for the CDR3 is TGTGCCAGCAGCGGGCGGAGGCTAGCAGATACAACAGATACGCAGTATTTT.